In its sample, the clone carrying this TCR beta chain was seen a few times. These data belong to a study of regulatory T cells in long-lasting Graves disease. Time point noted: newly diagnosed GD, antithyroid drugs for less than 3 months. The TCR library was made from RNA that had been extracted from PBMCs in TRIzol. The authors built TCR beta libraries using iRepertoire HTBI primers and Arm-PCR of CDR3 regions. TCRdb re-analysed the multiplex PCR reads in MiXCR, keeping a single row per CDR3 protein. Among 350,000 to 550,000 distinct CDR3 sequences listed, about 15% were seen once. This sample also belongs to another study, concerning T cells in Graves' hyperthyroidism and ophthalmopathy. That source reports: It was uncontrolled infection, other autoimmune disease, pregnancy or lactation that excluded patients.

Sequencing was performed on peripheral blood mononuclear cells (PBMCs), taken at new diagnosis, from a patient treated with antithyroid drugs. This sequence originates from a woman aged 25 to 39 with Graves disease.

This chain's CDR3 is CASSQGDSQTQYF. The CDR3 bases are TGTGCCAGCAGCCAGGGGGACAGCCAGACCCAGTACTTC. V is TRBV3-1 and J is TRBJ2-5; 7 nucleotides match TRBD1. This CDR3 is built from 13 residues. Trimming took 3 bases from V and 6 from J; bases not matched to a gene: 4. Germline CDR1 and CDR2: LGHDT and YNNKEL (reference sequence).